The clone carrying this TCR beta chain was seen a handful of times. The method was immunoSEQ multiplex PCR; TCRdb's version includes in-frame clones alone and lacks a portion of them. The sample has approximately 110,000 clones, more than 70% seen once. The sample comes from a study of blood T cell repertoires in COVID-19. Study summary: The United States, Italy and Spain provided the acute and convalescent COVID-19 samples.

The V gene end was trimmed by 3 bases and the J gene end by 7 bases; junction bases not matched to a gene: 11. This CDR3 has 15 amino acids. Germline CDR1 reads GTSNPN; CDR2 reads SVGIG (reference sequence). This clonotype was obtained from a human donor in a cohort sampled during active COVID-19. The sequenced sample was peripheral blood. The chain couples TRBV30 to TRBJ1-5; 8 bases agree with TRBD1. The CDR3 DNA sequence: TGTGCCTGGAGCCGGACAGGGTTACGAAGACAGCCCCAGCATTTT. Its protein is CAWSRTGLRRQPQHF.